Here is one T cell receptor (beta chain) with its context. This specimen belongs to a study of blood T cell repertoires in COVID-19. Whole-study context: Sample material is recorded as cDNA or gDNA derived from T cells, B-cell-depleted T cells, or PBMCs.

Some clones are missing from TCRdb's copy, which holds only in-frame ones; the method was immunoSEQ multiplex PCR. There are approximately 200,000 clones in the sample; more than 75% occur only once, and around 6% lies in the top ten. The receptor's source is a woman aged 40-49 years with COVID-19, enrolled during active disease. Material for sequencing was peripheral blood.

The CDR3 here is CASSVEGLGPYEQYF. The DNA for the CDR3 is TGTGCCAGCAGCGTAGAGGGACTAGGACCCTACGAGCAGTACTTC. The V call is TRBV9, the J call TRBJ2-7; 8 bases agree with TRBD2. CDR3 length: 15 amino acids. V gave up 0 bases and J gave up 2 bases; unmatched junction bases: 4. Per germline, CDR1 SGDLS and CDR2 YYNGEE.